These 28 T cell receptor beta chains were sequenced from one sample in a study of blood T cell repertoires in COVID-19 (TCRdb year 2020). Receptors were amplified or captured by the immunoSEQ multiplex PCR assay. Sourced from immuneACCESS, this table was stored by TCRdb with only in-frame sequences that have V and J called. A share of the clones is absent; for the studies checked, an unresolved V gene accounts for under half, and the remainder has no known explanation. The sample table contains around 50,000 clones; only one count was recorded for 60% to 80% of them. The ten biggest clones cover about 5.8% of the sample. Sequenced input: PBMCs or T cells enriched from blood (not recorded which). The receptors were gathered from a woman aged 45-65 years with acute COVID-19.

The J gene is TRBJ2-3, the V gene TRBV11-3; the match to TRBD2 covers 11 bases. V was pared by 6 bases and J by 2 bases, with 10 bases of the junction left unmatched. CDR3 length: 17 residues. CDR1 SGHNT and CDR2 YENEEA come from the germline V gene. The CDR3 loop reads CASRPTLAGDDTDTQYF. The CDR3 coding sequence is TGTGCCAGCAGACCAACACTAGCGGGGGATGACACAGATACGCAGTATTTT.

This clone appeared a few times. In the same sample, other DNA sequences code for this CDR3. The gene calls are TRBV5-4 and TRBJ2-5, with TRBD1 identical over 10 bases. This CDR3 is 13 amino acids long. V gave up 7 bases and J gave up 4 bases; unmatched junction bases: 4. The germline gives CDR1 SGHNT, CDR2 YYREEE (reference sequence). This chain's CDR3 is CASGRDRGETQYF. As DNA, the CDR3 is TGTGCCAGCGGGAGGGACAGGGGAGAGACCCAGTACTTC.

The gene calls are TRBV7-8 and TRBJ2-1; D is uncertain. The CDR3 is 12 residues long. In germline, CDR1 is SGHVS, CDR2 FQNEAQ. Trimming took 3 bases from V and 7 from J, leaving 7 bases between them. CDR3 residues: CASSFVSNEQFF. The CDR3, as DNA: TGTGCCAGCAGCTTTGTGAGTAATGAGCAGTTCTTC. The full variable domain, its missing parts supplied by reference TRBV7-8 and TRBJ2-1, is GAGVSQSPRYKVAKRGQDVALRCDPISGHVSLFWYQQALGQGPEFLTYFQNEAQLDKSGLPSDRFFAERPEGSVSTLKIQRTQQEDSAVYLCASSFVSNEQFFGPGTRLTVL.

The V gene is TRBV2, the J gene TRBJ2-1; 9 bases align to TRBD1. The CDR3 covers 14 residues. J lost 6 bases, V lost 4 bases, and 4 bases had no gene match. CDR1 is SNHLY, CDR2 FYNNEI, per germline. This CDR3 is CASSAWTGANEQFF. The CDR3 bases are TGTGCCAGCAGTGCCTGGACAGGGGCCAATGAGCAGTTCTTC.

This chain links TRBV30 with TRBJ2-7; 7 bases align to TRBD1. CDR3 size: 16 residues. Germline-derived CDR1 and CDR2 are GTSNPN and SVGIG (reference sequence). With V trimmed by 3 bases and J by 4 bases, 15 bases remained unmatched. The chain's CDR3 is CAWRVKKAGGGYEQYF. In nucleotides, the CDR3 is TGTGCCTGGAGAGTTAAAAAGGCAGGGGGTGGTTACGAGCAGTACTTC.

The chain joins TRBV5-1 to TRBJ1-2; 7 nucleotides match TRBD1. V gave up 1 base and J gave up 1 base; unmatched junction bases: 4. The CDR3 has 15 amino acids. Germline V gene sequence: CDR1 SGHRS, CDR2 YFSETQ. The CDR3 sequence is CASSLWDSLNYGYTF. The DNA for the CDR3 is TGCGCCAGCAGCTTGTGGGACAGCCTTAACTATGGCTACACCTTC. Full variable domain (missing parts from reference TRBV5-1 and TRBJ1-2): KAGVTQTPRYLIKTRGQQVTLSCSPISGHRSVSWYQQTPGQGLQFLFEYFSETQRNKGNFPGRFSGRQFSNSRSEMNVSTLELGDSALYLCASSLWDSLNYGYTFGSGTRLTVV.

The rearrangement uses TRBV24-1 and TRBJ2-5; possible D gene TRBD2, 6 bases. CDR1 and CDR2 from the germline V gene are KGHDR and SFDVKD. V was pared by 2 bases and J by 2 bases, with 14 bases between. The CDR3 loop spans 16 amino acids. This chain's CDR3 is CATSDYGAGRQETQYF. The CDR3 DNA reads as TGTGCCACCAGTGATTACGGGGCAGGGAGGCAAGAGACCCAGTACTTC.

The chain joins TRBV7-6 to TRBJ2-1; 8 positions match TRBD2. Germline CDR1 SGHVS, CDR2 FNYEAQ. The CDR3 runs to 15 residues. The V segment lost 5 bases and the J segment 1 base; nucleotides outside the gene matches: 4. CDR3: CASSPAGGSYNEQFF. As DNA, the CDR3 is TGTGCCAGCAGCCCGGCGGGGGGATCCTACAATGAGCAGTTCTTC.

The chain couples TRBV24-1 to TRBJ1-5; unclear D gene. Germline V CDR1 and CDR2: KGHDR, SFDVKD. The CDR3 covers 15 residues. Trimming removed 3 bases from V and 3 bases from J, with 11 bases in between. CDR3 nucleotides: TGTGCCACCAGTGATCCAACAGTGCCCAATCAGCCCCAGCATTTT. Translated: CATSDPTVPNQPQHF.

V usage is TRBV29-1 and J usage is TRBJ2-1; 10 positions match TRBD2. Trimming at V came to 4 bases and at J to 5 bases, leaving 8 bases not matched to a gene. The length of the CDR3 is 15 residues. CDR1 and CDR2 from the germline V gene are SQVTM and ANQGSEA. In nucleotides, the CDR3 is TGCAGCGTTGGATTGTTAGCGGGGGGCAACAATGAGCAGTTCTTC. Translated, it gives CSVGLLAGGNNEQFF.

The chain couples TRBV7-2 to TRBJ2-7; D is perhaps TRBD1 (5 bases). Germline lookup yields CDR1 SGHTA and CDR2 FQGNSA. With 2 bases removed from V and 6 bases from J, the gap between germline ends came to 8 bases. This CDR3 spans 12 amino acids. CDR3 amino acids: CASSLRGGEQYF. In DNA form, the CDR3 reads TGTGCCAGCAGCTTAAGGGGCGGCGAGCAGTACTTC. Full variable domain (outside the CDR3, taken from reference TRBV7-2 and TRBJ2-7): GAGVSQSPSNKVTEKGKDVELRCDPISGHTALYWYRQSLGQGLEFLIYFQGNSAPDKSGLPSDRFSAERTGGSVSTLTIQRTQQEDSAVYLCASSLRGGEQYFGPGTRLTVT.

This clone was observed a handful of times. The chain carries TRBV19 and TRBJ2-1; D is unclear. The germline V gene encodes CDR1 LNHDA and CDR2 SQIVND (reference sequence). The V end was cut by 1 base, the J end by 5 bases, with 6 bases between. The CDR3 loop spans 13 amino acids. CDR3 amino acids: CASSIGANNEQFF. CDR3 in DNA: TGTGCCAGTAGTATAGGAGCAAACAATGAGCAGTTCTTC.

The rearrangement uses TRBV12-3 or TRBV12-4 and TRBJ1-2; no firm D call. With 5 bases removed from V and 5 bases from J, the gap between germline ends came to 6 bases. CDR3 length equals 11 residues. CDR3 region: CASSRRYGYTF. The CDR3 DNA reads as TGTGCCAGCAGTCGGCGGTATGGCTACACCTTC.

V and J are TRBV7-9 and TRBJ1-3, with TRBD1 matching over 8 bases. This CDR3 has 15 residues. J gave up 2 bases and V 3 bases, and 3 bases lay outside the gene matches. CDR1 is SEHNR, CDR2 FQNEAQ, per germline (reference sequence). CDR3 coding DNA: TGTGCCAGCAGCTTTTCGGACAGGGCTGGAAACACCATATATTTT. Amino acids: CASSFSDRAGNTIYF.

This clone has more than one count but fewer than ten. The genes are TRBV30 and TRBJ1-6; 7 bases are shared with TRBD1. V dropped 4 bases and J dropped 10; count of bases not matched to a gene: 10. CDR1 is GTSNPN and CDR2 is SVGIG in the germline V gene (reference sequence). The CDR3 length is 14 residues. The CDR3 DNA reads as TGTGCCTGGAACCCAGGGGGGATGAAATCACCCCTCCACTTT. It is translated as CAWNPGGMKSPLHF.

The V gene is TRBV5-1, the J gene TRBJ2-3; 10 bases agree with TRBD1. V dropped 3 bases and J dropped 4; count of bases not matched to a gene: 2. The length of the CDR3 is 14 residues. Germline loops: CDR1 SGHRS, CDR2 YFSETQ. The CDR3 DNA reads as TGCGCCAGCAGCTGGACAGGGGGTGCAGATACGCAGTATTTT. Its protein is CASSWTGGADTQYF.

The chain joins TRBV5-4 to TRBJ1-2, with D possibly TRBD1 on 5 matching bases. The germline V gene has CDR1 SGHNT and CDR2 YYREEE (reference sequence). The CDR3 runs 14 residues. V was shortened by 4 bases and J by 8 bases, with 18 bases between the two germline ends. CDR3 amino acids: CASSTHNPQGGYTF. The CDR3 coding sequence is TGTGCCAGCAGCACTCACAATCCCCAGGGAGGCTACACCTTC.

The V call is TRBV30, the J call TRBJ2-7, with D perhaps TRBD1 (6 bases). Trimming took off 1 base at V and 3 bases at J, with 13 bases between the two ends. CDR1 and CDR2 from the germline V gene are GTSNPN and SVGIG (reference sequence). There are 14 residues in the CDR3. Here the CDR3 reads CAWSAGTGLYEQYF. In nucleotides, the CDR3 is TGTGCCTGGAGTGCGGGAACAGGGCTCTACGAGCAGTACTTC. The whole variable domain, filled in from reference TRBV30 and TRBJ2-7, reads SQTIHQWPATLVQPVGSPLSLECTVEGTSNPNLYWYRQAAGRGLQLLFYSVGIGQISSEVPQNLSASRPQDRQFILSSKKLLLSDSGFYLCAWSAGTGLYEQYFGPGTRLTVT.

This rearrangement joins TRBV7-8 to TRBJ2-2; D gene uncertain. The CDR3 has 14 amino acids. V was pared by 5 bases and J by 3 bases, with 10 bases between. Per the germline V gene, CDR1 is SGHVS and CDR2 is FQNEAQ. This chain's CDR3 is CASSAPSHTGELFF. DNA for the CDR3: TGTGCCAGCAGCGCGCCTTCCCACACCGGGGAGCTGTTTTTT.

The chain joins TRBV3-1 (or the pseudogene TRBV3-2) to TRBJ2-1; 12 bases agree with TRBD2. The CDR3 consists of 17 residues. V was clipped by 0 bases and J by 3 bases; unmatched bases: 3. Germline CDR1 LGHDT, CDR2 YNNKEL (reference sequence). The CDR3 bases are TGTGCCAGCAGCCAAGAAGGACTAGCGGGGTTCTACAATGAGCAGTTCTTC. Its protein product is CASSQEGLAGFYNEQFF.

This chain links TRBV21-1 with TRBJ2-7; the D call in the table, TRBD1, was not verified against the DNA. TRBV21-1 is labeled a pseudogene. The CDR3 spans 15 residues. CDR3 residues: CASKVLDRGHEEQYF. For the CDR3, the DNA is TGTGCCAGCAAAGTTCTGGACAGGGGGCATGAAGAGCAGTACTTC.

This clone was recorded a few times. J is TRBJ1-1 and V is TRBV12-2. TRBV12-2 is deemed a pseudogene. This CDR3 comprises 16 residues. DNA for the CDR3: TGTGCAAGTCGCTTAGTTCCCACCTTAACTAACACTGAAGCTTTCTTT. Protein product: CASRLVPTLTNTEAFF.

The chain has TRBV12-3 or TRBV12-4 and TRBJ1-2; perhaps TRBD1 as D (6 bases). The CDR3 loop spans 12 amino acids. V lost 6 bases and J lost 5, with 10 bases in between. The CDR3 reads CASSRTEYGYTF. DNA of the CDR3: TGTGCCAGCAGCCGGACAGAGTATGGCTACACCTTC.

This clone occurred a few times. The V gene is TRBV28, the J gene TRBJ1-6, with D hard to call. The CDR3 totals 18 residues. With 2 bases removed from V and 9 bases from J, the gap between germline ends came to 23 bases. The germline V gene has CDR1 MDHEN and CDR2 SYDVKM. This chain's CDR3 is CASSLHSPSRPRGSPLHF. The CDR3 DNA follows: TGTGCCAGCAGTTTACATTCCCCCAGCCGCCCACGGGGTTCACCCCTCCACTTT.

The chain joins TRBV29-1 to TRBJ2-7; 8 bases line up with TRBD2. After removal of 0 bases from V and 7 bases from J, the junction contained 8 bases not matched to a gene. This CDR3 region has 14 residues. Germline V gives CDR1 SQVTM, CDR2 ANQGSEA. Here the CDR3 DNA reads TGCAGCGTTGAAGATACTAGCGGTTCATGGGAGCAGTACTTC. Protein product: CSVEDTSGSWEQYF.

The chain links TRBV18 to TRBJ1-2, with 7 bases that match TRBD1. The CDR3 is 13 residues long. The germline CDR1 and CDR2 sequences are KGHSH and LQKENI. Losses at the gene ends were 5 bases for V and 4 bases for J; bases not matched to a gene: 4. CDR3 region: CASSSDRAYGYTF. The CDR3 bases are TGTGCCAGCTCATCCGACAGGGCCTATGGCTACACCTTC.

This chain joins TRBV21-1 and TRBJ2-3; the D call in the table, TRBD1, was not verified against the DNA. TRBV21-1 is a pseudogene. CDR3 size: 9 residues. CDR3 nucleotide sequence: TGTGCCAGCCTTTTTAACAGGGAATTT. Translating it yields CASLFNREF.

This sequence joins TRBV3-1 (or the pseudogene TRBV3-2) and TRBJ2-1; TRBD2 agrees at 9 bases. Germline values: CDR1 LGHDT, CDR2 YNNKEL (reference sequence). CDR3 length: 14 residues. J was trimmed by 7 bases and V by 3 bases; bases with no gene match: 4. The CDR3 loop reads CASSQAGGANEQFF. CDR3 nucleotides: TGTGCCAGCAGCCAGGCGGGGGGGGCGAATGAGCAGTTCTTC.